This is a list of T cell receptor beta chains from one sample in a study of T cell responses to AZD1222 COVID-19 vaccine. Assay: immunoSEQ multiplex PCR; the TCRdb copy retains only in-frame clones and omits some. The data show some 200,000 clones, approximately 90% seen once. Source: peripheral blood, taken on day 0 of AZD1222 vaccination. Receptors were obtained from an adult in good health. The CDR3 runs from the conserved cysteine through the conserved F or W. Where a row states a size, it is once, few, many or the class of an expanded clone; other rows omit it.

>TRBV27|once|TRBJ1-2
CASSPTGTRYYGYTF
>TRBV11-2|once|TRBJ2-3
CASSLLGGGPTDTQYF
>TRBV9|.|TRBJ2-1
CASSVGLAGGPSENEQFF
>TRBV18|.|TRBJ1-1
CASSPRRENTEAFF
>TRBV7-2|.|TRBJ2-5
CASSLAWTGGWETQYF
>TRBV9|.|TRBJ1-1
CASSVESRDTEAFF
>TRBV3-1/TRBV3-2|.|TRBJ2-1
CASSQDREVWYNEQFF
>TRBV27|.|TRBJ1-5
CASSLSGQLGPQHF
>TRBV2|few|TRBJ1-3
CASSEADGTSSGNTIYF
>TRBV7-3|once|TRBJ2-3
CASSPGQGRADTQYF
>TRBV5-1|.|TRBJ2-7
CASRQTGSSYEQYF
>TRBV11-2|.|TRBJ1-4
CASSLGLTATNEKLFF
>TRBV5-1|.|TRBJ1-2
CASSLRRAEQGAANYGYTF
>TRBV12-3/TRBV12-4|.|TRBJ1-5
CASSSGSYRRHF
>TRBV7-8|.|TRBJ1-3
CASSLSVGSGNTIYF
>TRBV7-2|.|TRBJ1-5
CASSLDPGTGLGQPQHF
>TRBV9|.|TRBJ2-5
CASSVGKAQEETQYF
>TRBV27|few|TRBJ1-1
CASSPPAGRNAFF
>TRBV6-1|.|TRBJ1-4
CASSEARGRINEKLFF
>TRBV25-1|.|TRBJ2-7
CASSRGYEQYF
>TRBV12-5|.|TRBJ1-1
CASGWTGGSNTEAFF
>TRBV7-6|.|TRBJ2-3
CASSLASGASADTQYF
>TRBV2|.|TRBJ1-2
CASVQVVYTF
>TRBV9|.|TRBJ1-6
CASSVGSSYNSPLHF
>TRBV29-1|.|TRBJ1-2
CSVGAGDGYGYTF
>TRBV15|.|TRBJ2-1
CATSREGRDEQFF
>TRBV18|.|TRBJ2-2
CARPTGTGELFF
>TRBV19|once|TRBJ2-3
CASRANLISSASSTDTQYF
>TRBV9|.|TRBJ2-2
CASSVDPGTGTTGELFF
>TRBV5-5|.|TRBJ2-1
CASSWTARSYNEQFF
>TRBV5-1|.|TRBJ1-4
CASSLGATSHNEKLFF
>TRBV5-1|.|TRBJ2-7
CASSLAGSAYEQYF
>TRBV27|.|TRBJ1-2
CASSLNRDYYGYTF
>TRBV11-2|many|TRBJ2-7
CASSSASGALYEQYF
>TRBV6-5|.|TRBJ2-7
CASSRDRGPSLQYF
>TRBV19|.|TRBJ1-1
CASSAHYRDRGSGEAFF
>TRBV29-1|.|TRBJ2-1
CSVMTSGANNEQFF
>TRBV27|.|TRBJ2-1
CASSLRGAVVDEQFF
>TRBV5-4|.|TRBJ1-2
CASSLPELGGYTF
>TRBV7-3|.|TRBJ1-1
CASSLGQGSTEAFF
>TRBV7-2|.|TRBJ1-3
CASSVIQGSSGNTIYF
>TRBV9|.|TRBJ1-3
CASSVEGARGNTIYF
>TRBV5-4|.|TRBJ1-2
CASSLTGTGDGYTF
>TRBV5-1|.|TRBJ2-7
CASSLQGARSYEQYF
>TRBV3-1/TRBV3-2|.|TRBJ2-7
CASSLTDDRGDYEQYF
>TRBV7-8|.|TRBJ1-5
CASSLGRGVRVNQPQHF
>TRBV14|few|TRBJ2-7
CASSQVLAAAYEQYF
>TRBV11-2|.|TRBJ2-6
CASSRDRGAGANVLTF
>TRBV5-1|.|TRBJ2-1
CASSWTSGGLRRYNEQFF
>TRBV28|.|TRBJ1-1
CASSLVGVMNTEAFF
>TRBV28|.|TRBJ1-4
CASSRPGRGANEKLFF
>TRBV5-6|.|TRBJ1-1
CASSLVPTGAEAFF
>TRBV5-4|.|TRBJ2-7
CASSSNYEQYF